This entry describes one TCR beta chain. In the original analysis: Amplification from reference gene primers served as the basis for estimated nucleated cell counts. Method: immunoSEQ multiplex PCR; TCRdb's copy keeps in-frame clones and lacks some. V and J calls and clone size are copied from that table; D and trimming were computed from the DNA. The sample records tens of thousands of clones, more than 85% being singletons. This record belongs to a study of blood T cell repertoires in COVID-19. Whole-study context: COVID-19 samples from acute and convalescent phases originated in the United States, Italy and Spain. The analysed material was cDNA or gDNA that came from T cells, B-cell-depleted T cells, or PBMCs.

The V gene lost 3 bases and the J gene lost 7 bases, with 12 bases spanning the gap. This CDR3 has 13 amino acids. Germline assignment: CDR1 SGHTA and CDR2 FQGNSA. This rearrangement joins TRBV7-2 to TRBJ2-5, with a tentative D call TRBD2 (6 bases). The TCR was taken from a man in his fifties in a cohort sampled during active COVID-19. The specimen was peripheral blood. For the CDR3, the DNA is TGTGCCAGCAGCTTCGGAGGGAGAGGGACCCAGTACTTC. Its translation: CASSFGGRGTQYF.